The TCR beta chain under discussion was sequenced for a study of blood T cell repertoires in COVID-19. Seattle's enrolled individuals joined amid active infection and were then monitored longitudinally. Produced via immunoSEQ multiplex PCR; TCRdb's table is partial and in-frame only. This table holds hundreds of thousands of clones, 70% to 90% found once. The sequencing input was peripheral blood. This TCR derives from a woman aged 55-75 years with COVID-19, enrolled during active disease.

CDR3 residues: CASSIPTGRSSYEQYF. The CDR3 DNA is TGTGCCAGTAGTATTCCGACAGGGCGCAGCTCCTACGAGCAGTACTTC. V gene TRBV19 combines with J gene TRBJ2-7; TRBD1 matches 7 bases. CDR1 and CDR2 (germline): LNHDA, SQIVND (reference sequence). The CDR3 is 16 residues long. After removal of 3 bases from V and 0 bases from J, the junction contained 8 bases not matched to a gene. Based on the CDR3 plus reference TRBV19 and TRBJ2-7, the full variable domain is DGGITQSPKYLFRKEGQNVTLSCEQNLNHDAMYWYRQDPGQGLRLIYYSQIVNDFQKGDIAEGYSVSREKKESFPLTVTSAQKNPTAFYLCASSIPTGRSSYEQYFGPGTRLTVT.